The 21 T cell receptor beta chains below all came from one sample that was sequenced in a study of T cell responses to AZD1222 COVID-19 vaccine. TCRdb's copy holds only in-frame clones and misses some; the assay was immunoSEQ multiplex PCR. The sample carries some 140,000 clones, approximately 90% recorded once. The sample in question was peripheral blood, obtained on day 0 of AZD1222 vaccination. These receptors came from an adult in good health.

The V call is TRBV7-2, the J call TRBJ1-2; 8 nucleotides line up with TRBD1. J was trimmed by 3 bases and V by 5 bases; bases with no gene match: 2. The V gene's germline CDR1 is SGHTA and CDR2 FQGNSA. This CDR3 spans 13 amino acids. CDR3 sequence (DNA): TGTGCCAGCAGCATACAGGGGGACTATGGCTACACCTTC. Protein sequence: CASSIQGDYGYTF.

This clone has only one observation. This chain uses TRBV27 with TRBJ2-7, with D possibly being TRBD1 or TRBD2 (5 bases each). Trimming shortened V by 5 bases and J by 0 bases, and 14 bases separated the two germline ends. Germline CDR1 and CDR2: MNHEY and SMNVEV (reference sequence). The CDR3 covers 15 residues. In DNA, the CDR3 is TGTGCCAGCAGTCCTACTCATGGGGGCTCCTACGAGCAGTACTTC. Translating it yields CASSPTHGGSYEQYF.

CDR3 sequence reads: CASSTMDRFSSGANVLTF. CDR3 nucleotide sequence: TGTGCCAGCAGCACCATGGACAGGTTTAGCTCTGGGGCCAACGTCCTGACTTTC. The V gene is TRBV5-4, the J gene TRBJ2-6; 7 nucleotides align to TRBD1. With 4 bases clipped from V and 0 bases from J, the junction kept 10 bases outside the gene matches. CDR3 length equals 18 residues. Looked up from germline, CDR1 is SGHNT and CDR2 is YYREEE (reference sequence).

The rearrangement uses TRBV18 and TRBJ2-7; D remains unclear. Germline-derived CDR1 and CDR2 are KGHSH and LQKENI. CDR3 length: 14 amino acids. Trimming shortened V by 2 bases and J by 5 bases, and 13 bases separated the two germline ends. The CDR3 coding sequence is TGTGCCAGCTCACCAGCCTGGGGTAGCAACGAGCAGTACTTC. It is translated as CASSPAWGSNEQYF.

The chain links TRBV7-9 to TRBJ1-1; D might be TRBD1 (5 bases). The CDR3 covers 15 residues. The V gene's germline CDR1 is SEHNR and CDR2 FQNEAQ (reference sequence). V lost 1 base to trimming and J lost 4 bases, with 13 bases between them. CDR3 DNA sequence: TGTGCCAGCAGCTTAGGGGGCCTTAGAGGCACTGAAGCTTTCTTT. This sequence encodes CASSLGGLRGTEAFF.

CDR3 nucleotide sequence: TGTGCCAGCAGCTTTTGGCTACCCCCCACCACTGAAGCTTTCTTT. It codes for CASSFWLPPTTEAFF. This chain joins TRBV7-3 and TRBJ1-1; D remains ambiguous. Germline V CDR1 and CDR2: SGHTA, FQGTGA. The CDR3 covers 15 residues. V was trimmed by 3 bases and J by 4 bases, leaving 15 bases between them.

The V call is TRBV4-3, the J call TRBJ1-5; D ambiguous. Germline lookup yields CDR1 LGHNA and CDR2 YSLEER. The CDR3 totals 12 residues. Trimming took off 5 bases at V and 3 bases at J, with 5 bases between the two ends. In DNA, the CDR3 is TGCGCCAGCAGCGAAATCAATCAGCCCCAGCATTTT. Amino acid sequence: CASSEINQPQHF.

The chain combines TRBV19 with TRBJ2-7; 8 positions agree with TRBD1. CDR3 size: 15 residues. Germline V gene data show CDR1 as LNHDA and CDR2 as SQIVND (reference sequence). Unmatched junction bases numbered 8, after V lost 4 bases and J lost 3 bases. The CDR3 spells CASSNPRTGFYEQYF. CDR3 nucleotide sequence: TGTGCCAGTAGTAATCCCCGGACAGGGTTCTACGAGCAGTACTTC.

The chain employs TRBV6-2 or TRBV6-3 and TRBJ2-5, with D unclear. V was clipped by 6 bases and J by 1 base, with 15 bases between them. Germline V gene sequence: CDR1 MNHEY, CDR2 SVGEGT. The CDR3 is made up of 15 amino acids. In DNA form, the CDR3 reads TGTGCCAGCAGCCGCCGAGACGGTATCCAAGAGACCCAGTACTTC. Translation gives CASSRRDGIQETQYF.

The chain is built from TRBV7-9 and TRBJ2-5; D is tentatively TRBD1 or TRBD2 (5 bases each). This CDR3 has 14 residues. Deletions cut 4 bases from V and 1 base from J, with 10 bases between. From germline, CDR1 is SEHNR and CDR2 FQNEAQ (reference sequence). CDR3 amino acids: CASSWDGGQETQYF. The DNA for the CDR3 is TGTGCCAGCAGCTGGGACGGTGGCCAAGAGACCCAGTACTTC.

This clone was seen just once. CDR3: CASSRPNQPQHF. DNA for the CDR3: TGTGCCAGCAGCCGACCAAATCAGCCCCAGCATTTT. V gene TRBV2 combines with J gene TRBJ1-5, with D unresolved. CDR1 SNHLY and CDR2 FYNNEI come from the germline V gene. The CDR3 contains 12 residues. V was shortened by 6 bases and J by 4 bases, with 7 bases between the two germline ends.

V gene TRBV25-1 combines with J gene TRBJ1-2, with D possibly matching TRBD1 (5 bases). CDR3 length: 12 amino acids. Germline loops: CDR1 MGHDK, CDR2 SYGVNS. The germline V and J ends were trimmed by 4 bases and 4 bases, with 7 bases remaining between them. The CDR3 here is CASSGGFYGYTF. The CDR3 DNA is TGTGCCAGCAGTGGGGGGTTCTATGGCTACACCTTC.

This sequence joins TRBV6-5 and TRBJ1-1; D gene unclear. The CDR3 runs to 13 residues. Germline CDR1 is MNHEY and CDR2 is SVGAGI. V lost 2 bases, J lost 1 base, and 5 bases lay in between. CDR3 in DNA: TGTGCCAGCAGTTACGAGGAGAACACTGAAGCTTTCTTT. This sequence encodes CASSYEENTEAFF.

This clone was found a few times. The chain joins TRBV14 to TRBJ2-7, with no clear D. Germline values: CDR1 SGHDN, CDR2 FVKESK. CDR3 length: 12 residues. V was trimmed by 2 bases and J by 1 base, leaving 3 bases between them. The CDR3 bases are TGTGCCAGCAGCCAATTATCCTACGAGCAGTACTTC. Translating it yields CASSQLSYEQYF.

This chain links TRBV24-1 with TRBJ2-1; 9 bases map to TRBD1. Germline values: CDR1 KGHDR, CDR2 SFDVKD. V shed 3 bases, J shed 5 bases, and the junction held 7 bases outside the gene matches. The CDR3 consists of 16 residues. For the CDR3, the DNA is TGTGCCACCAGTGATACCGGACAGGGGAGGAACAATGAGCAGTTCTTC. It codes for CATSDTGQGRNNEQFF.

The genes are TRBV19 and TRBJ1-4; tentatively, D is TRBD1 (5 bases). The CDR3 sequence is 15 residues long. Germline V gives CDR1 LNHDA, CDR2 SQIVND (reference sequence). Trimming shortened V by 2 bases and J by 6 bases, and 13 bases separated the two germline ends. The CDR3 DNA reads TGTGCCAGTAGTATATCTCGGCAGGGTTATGAAAAACTGTTTTTT. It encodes CASSISRQGYEKLFF.

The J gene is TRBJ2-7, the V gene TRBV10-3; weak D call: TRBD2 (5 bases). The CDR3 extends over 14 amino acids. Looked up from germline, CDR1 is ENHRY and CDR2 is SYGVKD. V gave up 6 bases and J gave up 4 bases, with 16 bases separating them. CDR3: CAIRPPGLDYEQYF. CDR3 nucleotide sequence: TGTGCCATCAGGCCCCCCGGACTTGATTACGAGCAGTACTTC.

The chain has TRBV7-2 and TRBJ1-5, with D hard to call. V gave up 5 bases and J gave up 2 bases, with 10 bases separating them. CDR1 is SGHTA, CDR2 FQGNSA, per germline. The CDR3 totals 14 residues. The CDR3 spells CASSPRRGNQPQHF. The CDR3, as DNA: TGTGCCAGCAGCCCCAGGAGGGGCAATCAGCCCCAGCATTTT.

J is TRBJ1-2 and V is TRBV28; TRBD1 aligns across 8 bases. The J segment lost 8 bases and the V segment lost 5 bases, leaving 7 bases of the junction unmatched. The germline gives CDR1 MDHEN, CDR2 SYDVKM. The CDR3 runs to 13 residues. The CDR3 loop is CASSLRTGKGYTF. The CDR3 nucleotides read TGTGCCAGCAGTCTTAGGACAGGGAAGGGCTACACCTTC.

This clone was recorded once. CDR3 DNA: TGTGCCAGCAGTTACCGGCGGGGGCCCATTCCCGAGCAGTACTTC. This codes for CASSYRRGPIPEQYF. V gene TRBV6-5 combines with J gene TRBJ2-7; D might be TRBD2 (7 bases). Germline V gene sequence: CDR1 MNHEY, CDR2 SVGAGI. With 2 bases removed from V and 6 bases from J, the gap between germline ends came to 17 bases. The length of the CDR3 is 15 residues.

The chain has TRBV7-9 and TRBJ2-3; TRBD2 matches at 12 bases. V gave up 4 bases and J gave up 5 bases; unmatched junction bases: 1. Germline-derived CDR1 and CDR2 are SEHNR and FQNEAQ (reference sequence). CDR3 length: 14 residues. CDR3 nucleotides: TGTGCCAGCAGCTCTAGCGGGGGGGGAGATACGCAGTATTTT. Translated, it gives CASSSSGGGDTQYF.